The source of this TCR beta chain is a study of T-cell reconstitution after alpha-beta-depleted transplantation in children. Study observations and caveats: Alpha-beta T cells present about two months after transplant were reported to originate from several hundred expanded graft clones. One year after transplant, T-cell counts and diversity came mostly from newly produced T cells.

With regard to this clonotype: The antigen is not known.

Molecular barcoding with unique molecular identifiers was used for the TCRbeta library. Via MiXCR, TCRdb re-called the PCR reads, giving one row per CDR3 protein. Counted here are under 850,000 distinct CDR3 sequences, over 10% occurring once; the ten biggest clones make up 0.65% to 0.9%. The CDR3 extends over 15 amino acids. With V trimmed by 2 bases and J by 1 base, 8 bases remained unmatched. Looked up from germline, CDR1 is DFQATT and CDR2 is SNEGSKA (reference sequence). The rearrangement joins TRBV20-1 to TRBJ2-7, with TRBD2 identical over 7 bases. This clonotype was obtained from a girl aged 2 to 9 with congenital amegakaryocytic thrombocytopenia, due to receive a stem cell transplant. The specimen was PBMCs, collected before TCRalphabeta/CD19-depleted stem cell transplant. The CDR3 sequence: CSARWAGDLSYEQYF. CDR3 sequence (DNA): TGCAGTGCTAGATGGGCGGGAGATTTATCCTACGAGCAGTACTTC.